Reported below is one TCR beta chain. Its antigen is unknown. Read sequence stops 3 residues before the CDR3 end, and the germline J gene provides the missing end. The V segment lost 5 bases and the J segment 4 bases; nucleotides outside the gene matches: 7. Germline values: CDR1 MNHNS, CDR2 SASEGT. This CDR3 has 16 residues. This record comes from a study of T cells in women clearing cervical HPV infection. Study findings and constraints: Repertoire richness, not evenness, was significantly elevated in CIN3+ cases versus controls. It is unknown whether associations predate infection; no effector/memory or HPV-specific sorting. TRBV6-7 relative abundance averaged approximately 0.1% in cases and 0.16% in controls.

Produced via immunoSEQ multiplex PCR; TCRdb's table is partial and in-frame only. This sample contains more than 30,000 clones. Material for sequencing was blood buffy coat. V gene TRBV6-1 combines with J gene TRBJ2-3; TRBD2 matches at 12 bases. The sequence derives from a woman between 18 and 70 years old with a cervical HPV16 infection that either progressed to CIN3+ or cleared (not recorded which). CDR3: CASSQVRLAGADTQYF. The covered CDR3 bases are TGTGCCAGCAGTCAAGTCCGACTAGCGGGAGCAGATACG.